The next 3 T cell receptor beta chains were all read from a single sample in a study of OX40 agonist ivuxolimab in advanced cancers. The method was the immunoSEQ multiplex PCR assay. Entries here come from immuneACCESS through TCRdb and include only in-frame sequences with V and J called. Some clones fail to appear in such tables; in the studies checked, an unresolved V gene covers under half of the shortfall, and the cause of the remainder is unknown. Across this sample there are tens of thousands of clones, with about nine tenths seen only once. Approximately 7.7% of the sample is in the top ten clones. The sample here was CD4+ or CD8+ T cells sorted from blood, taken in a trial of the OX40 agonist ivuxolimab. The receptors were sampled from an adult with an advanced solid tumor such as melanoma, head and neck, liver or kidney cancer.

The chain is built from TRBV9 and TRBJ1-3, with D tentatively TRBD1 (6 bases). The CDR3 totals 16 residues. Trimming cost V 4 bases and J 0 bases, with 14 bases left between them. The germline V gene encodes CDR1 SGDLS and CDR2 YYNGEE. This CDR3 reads CASSWGHGDSGNTIYF. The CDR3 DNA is TGTGCCAGCAGCTGGGGGCACGGAGACTCTGGAAACACCATATATTTT. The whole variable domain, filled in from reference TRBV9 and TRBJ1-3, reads DSGVTQTPKHLITATGQRVTLRCSPRSGDLSVYWYQQSLDQGLQFLIQYYNGEERAKGNILERFSAQQFPDLHSELNLSSLELGDSALYFCASSWGHGDSGNTIYFGEGSWLTVV.

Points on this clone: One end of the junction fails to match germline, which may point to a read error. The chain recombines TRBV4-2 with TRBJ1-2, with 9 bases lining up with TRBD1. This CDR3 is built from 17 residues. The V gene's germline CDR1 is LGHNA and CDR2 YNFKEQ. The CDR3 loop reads CASSQDRTGTGNHGYAF. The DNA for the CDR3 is TGTGCCAGCAGCCAAGATCGAACCGGGACAGGGAATCATGGCTACGCCTTC.

CDR3 DNA sequence: TGTGCCAGCAGTCCCCTGATGGATGAGCAGTTCTTC. Translating gives CASSPLMDEQFF. This rearrangement joins TRBV28 to TRBJ2-1; D is unclear. Trimming left V 5 bases short and J 8 bases short, with 10 bases between. The germline V gene has CDR1 MDHEN and CDR2 SYDVKM. The CDR3 length is 12 residues.